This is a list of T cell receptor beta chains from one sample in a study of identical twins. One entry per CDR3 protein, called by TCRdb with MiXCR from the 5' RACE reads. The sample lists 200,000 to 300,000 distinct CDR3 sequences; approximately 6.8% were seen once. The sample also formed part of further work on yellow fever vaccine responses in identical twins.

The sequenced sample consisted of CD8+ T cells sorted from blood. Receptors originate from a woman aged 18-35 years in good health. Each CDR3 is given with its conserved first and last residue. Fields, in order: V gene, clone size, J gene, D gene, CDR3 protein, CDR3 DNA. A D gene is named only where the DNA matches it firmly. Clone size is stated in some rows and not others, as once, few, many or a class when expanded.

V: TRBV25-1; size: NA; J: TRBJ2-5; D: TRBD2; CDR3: CASSYRTSGETQYF; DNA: TGTGCCAGCAGTTATCGGACTAGCGGAGAGACCCAGTACTTC
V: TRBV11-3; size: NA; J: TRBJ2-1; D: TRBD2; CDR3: CASSRRGGNEQFF; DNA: TGTGCCAGCAGCCGGCGGGGGGGAAATGAGCAGTTCTTC
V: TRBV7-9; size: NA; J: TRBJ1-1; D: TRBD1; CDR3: CAMDRGAEAFF; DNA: TGTGCCATGGACAGGGGCGCTGAAGCTTTCTTT
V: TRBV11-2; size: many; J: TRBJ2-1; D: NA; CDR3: CASSLGGGRSYNEQFF; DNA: TGTGCCAGCAGCTTGGGTGGGGGCCGGTCCTACAATGAGCAGTTCTTC
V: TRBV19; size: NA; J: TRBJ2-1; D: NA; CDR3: CASVANNEQFF; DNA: TGTGCCAGTGTAGCGAACAATGAGCAGTTCTTC
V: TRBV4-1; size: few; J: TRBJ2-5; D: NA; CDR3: CASSQDDRGETQYF; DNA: TGCGCCAGCAGCCAAGATGACAGAGGTGAGACCCAGTACTTC
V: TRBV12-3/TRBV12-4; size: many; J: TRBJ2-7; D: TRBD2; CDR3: CASSSLGVWLAGSEQYF; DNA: TGTGCCAGCAGCTCTTTAGGGGTATGGCTAGCGGGTAGCGAGCAGTACTTC
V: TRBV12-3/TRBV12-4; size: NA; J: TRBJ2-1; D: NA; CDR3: CASRNHLSGPYNEQFF; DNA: TGTGCCAGCAGGAACCATTTGAGCGGACCCTACAATGAGCAGTTCTTC
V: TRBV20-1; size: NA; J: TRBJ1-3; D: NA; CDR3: CSARAREGRNTIYF; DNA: TGCAGTGCTAGAGCCCGAGAGGGCCGAAACACCATATATTTT
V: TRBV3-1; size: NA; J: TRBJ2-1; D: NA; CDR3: CASSPLLQGRSYNEQFF; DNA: TGTGCCAGCAGCCCCCTACTCCAGGGACGGTCCTACAATGAGCAGTTCTTC
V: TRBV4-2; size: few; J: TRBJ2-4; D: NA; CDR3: CASSQEQGPNIQYF; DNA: TGTGCCAGCAGCCAAGAGCAGGGCCCAAACATTCAGTACTTC
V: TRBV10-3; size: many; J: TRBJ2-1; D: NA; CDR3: CAISEEKMHEQFF; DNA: TGTGCCATCAGTGAGGAGAAGATGCATGAGCAGTTCTTC
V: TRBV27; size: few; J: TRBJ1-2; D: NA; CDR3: CASSPINVRTGGRTYGYTF; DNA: TGTGCCAGCAGCCCAATTAACGTTCGAACCGGGGGGCGTACCTATGGCTACACCTTC
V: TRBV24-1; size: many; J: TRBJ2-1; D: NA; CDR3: CATSGRRGYNEQFF; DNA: TGTGCCACCAGTGGCCGCCGGGGTTACAATGAGCAGTTCTTC
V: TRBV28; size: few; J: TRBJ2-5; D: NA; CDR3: CASSLRMGLTETQYF; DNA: TGTGCCAGCAGTTTACGGATGGGGCTGACAGAGACCCAGTACTTC
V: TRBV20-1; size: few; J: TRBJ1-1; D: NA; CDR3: CSASLVHEAFF; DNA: TGCAGTGCTAGCCTGGTACATGAAGCTTTCTTT
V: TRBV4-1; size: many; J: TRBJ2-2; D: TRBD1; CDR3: CASSHRQGSNTGELFF; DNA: TGCGCCAGCAGCCACCGACAGGGGTCGAACACCGGGGAGCTGTTTTTT
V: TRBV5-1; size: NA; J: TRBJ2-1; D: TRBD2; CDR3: CASSLLAGASGNEQFF; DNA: TGCGCCAGCAGCTTATTAGCGGGGGCGTCAGGCAATGAGCAGTTCTTC
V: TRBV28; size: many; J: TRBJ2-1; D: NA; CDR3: CASSFRGAGHNEQFF; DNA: TGTGCCAGCAGTTTTCGAGGAGCGGGCCACAATGAGCAGTTCTTC
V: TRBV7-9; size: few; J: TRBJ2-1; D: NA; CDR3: CASSSADLKVHEQFF; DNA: TGTGCCAGCAGCTCTGCGGACTTGAAGGTTCATGAGCAGTTCTTC
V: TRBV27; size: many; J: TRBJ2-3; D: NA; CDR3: CASSLTRDTQYF; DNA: TGTGCCAGCAGTTTAACCCGAGATACGCAGTATTTT
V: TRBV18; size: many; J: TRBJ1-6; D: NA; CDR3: CASSPRFGALHF; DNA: TGTGCCAGCTCACCTCGTTTCGGGGCCCTCCACTTT
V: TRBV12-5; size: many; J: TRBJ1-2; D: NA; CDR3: CASGLYGLTNYGYTF; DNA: TGTGCTAGTGGTTTGTACGGGTTAACTAACTATGGCTACACCTTC
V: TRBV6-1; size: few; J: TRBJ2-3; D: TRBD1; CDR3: CATKTGKLTDTQYF; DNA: TGTGCCACCAAGACAGGGAAGCTCACAGATACGCAGTATTTT
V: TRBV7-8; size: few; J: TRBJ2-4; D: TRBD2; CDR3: CASSLSGRGTRAKNIQYF; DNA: TGTGCCAGCAGCTTAAGCGGGAGAGGCACAAGGGCCAAAAACATTCAGTACTTC
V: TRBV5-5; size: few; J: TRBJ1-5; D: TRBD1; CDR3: CASSLSSGGNQPQHF; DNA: TGTGCCAGCAGCTTGAGTTCAGGGGGGAATCAGCCCCAGCATTTT
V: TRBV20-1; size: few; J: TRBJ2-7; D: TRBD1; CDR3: CSASHRGQTYEQYF; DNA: TGCAGTGCTAGCCATAGGGGACAGACCTACGAGCAGTACTTC
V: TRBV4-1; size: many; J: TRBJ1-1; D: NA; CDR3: CASSQNTGYDLTEAFF; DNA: TGCGCCAGCAGCCAGAATACAGGGTACGATCTCACTGAAGCTTTCTTT
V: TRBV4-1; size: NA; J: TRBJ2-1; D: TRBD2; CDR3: CASSQESQVGLAALEWEQFF; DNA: TGCGCCAGCAGCCAAGAATCACAGGTGGGACTAGCGGCCCTAGAGTGGGAGCAGTTCTTC
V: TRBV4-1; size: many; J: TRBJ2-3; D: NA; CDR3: CASSVSKTSTDTQYF; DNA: TGCGCCAGCAGTGTCAGTAAGACTAGCACAGATACGCAGTATTTT
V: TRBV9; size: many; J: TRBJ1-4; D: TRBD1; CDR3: CASSTGDRGWSEKLFF; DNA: TGTGCCAGCAGCACAGGGGACAGGGGTTGGAGTGAAAAACTGTTTTTT
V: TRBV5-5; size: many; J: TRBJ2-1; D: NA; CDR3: CASSFLRGANNEQFF; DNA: TGTGCCAGCAGCTTCCTCCGGGGGGCTAACAATGAGCAGTTCTTC